A selection of T cell receptor beta chains follows, all from one sample in a study of blood T cell repertoires in COVID-19. Data came from immunoSEQ multiplex PCR; TCRdb stores just in-frame clones and leaves some out. The sample lists tens of thousands of clones; approximately 91% were seen once. The sample was peripheral blood. The receptor set was obtained from a man aged 55 to 70 with active or convalescent COVID-19. Both conserved end residues are part of each CDR3. A D gene is named only where the DNA matches it firmly. Clone size is stated in some rows and not others, as once, few, many or a class when expanded.

D gene: TRBD1
V gene: TRBV15
clone size: NA
J gene: TRBJ2-7
CDR3 DNA: TGTGCCACCAGCTGGGGACAGGGGGGCTACGAGCAGTACTTC
CDR3 protein: CATSWGQGGYEQYF

D gene: TRBD1
V gene: TRBV27
clone size: NA
J gene: TRBJ1-1
CDR3 DNA: TGTGCCAGCAGTGAAAGGGACAGAGAAGCTTTCTTT
CDR3 protein: CASSERDREAFF

D gene: TRBD1
V gene: TRBV5-1
clone size: NA
J gene: TRBJ2-7
CDR3 DNA: TGCGCCAGCAGCTTGATTCCCGGGACAGCGTCCTACGAGCAGTACTTC
CDR3 protein: CASSLIPGTASYEQYF

D gene: NA
V gene: TRBV10-1
clone size: few
J gene: TRBJ2-1
CDR3 DNA: TGCGCCAGTCAGGACAGAAACAATGAGCAGTTCTTC
CDR3 protein: CASQDRNNEQFF

D gene: NA
V gene: TRBV5-8
clone size: few
J gene: TRBJ1-1
CDR3 DNA: TGTGCCAGCAGCTTCGACAGGATGAACACTGAAGCTTTCTTT
CDR3 protein: CASSFDRMNTEAFF

D gene: NA
V gene: TRBV28
clone size: few
J gene: TRBJ1-1
CDR3 DNA: TGTGCCAGCAGCCCTCGGGGGGGAGGCAACACTGAAGCTTTCTTT
CDR3 protein: CASSPRGGGNTEAFF

D gene: NA
V gene: TRBV19
clone size: NA
J gene: TRBJ1-2
CDR3 DNA: TGTGCCAGTAGTATGAATTCCCCGGGGGGTTACTATGGCTACACCTTC
CDR3 protein: CASSMNSPGGYYGYTF

D gene: TRBD1
V gene: TRBV3-1/TRBV3-2
clone size: NA
J gene: TRBJ2-7
CDR3 DNA: TGTGCCAGCAGCCGCGCCGGGACAGGGGTTCAGCAGTACTTC
CDR3 protein: CASSRAGTGVQQYF

D gene: TRBD1
V gene: TRBV6-5
clone size: NA
J gene: TRBJ1-5
CDR3 DNA: TGTGCCAGCAGGGCAGGGGGCGTTCAGCCCCAGCATTTT
CDR3 protein: CASRAGGVQPQHF

D gene: NA
V gene: TRBV7-8
clone size: NA
J gene: TRBJ2-7
CDR3 DNA: TGTGCCAGCAGCTTAGGGGGGCGCCGCTCCTACGAGCAGTACTTC
CDR3 protein: CASSLGGRRSYEQYF

D gene: TRBD1
V gene: TRBV6-9
clone size: NA
J gene: TRBJ1-2
CDR3 DNA: TGTGCCAGCAGTTGGACAGGGAATTATGGCTACACCTTC
CDR3 protein: CASSWTGNYGYTF

D gene: NA
V gene: TRBV10-3
clone size: NA
J gene: TRBJ2-1
CDR3 DNA: TGTGCCATCAGTGAATGGCTCAATGAGCAGTTCTTC
CDR3 protein: CAISEWLNEQFF

D gene: NA
V gene: TRBV7-2
clone size: NA
J gene: TRBJ2-3
CDR3 DNA: TGTGCCAGCAGCCCCCGACTTGGCACAGATACGCAGTATTTT
CDR3 protein: CASSPRLGTDTQYF

D gene: TRBD1
V gene: TRBV11-3
clone size: NA
J gene: TRBJ1-4
CDR3 DNA: TGTGCCAGCAGCTCCGACAGGGGGGATGAAAAACTGTTTTTT
CDR3 protein: CASSSDRGDEKLFF

D gene: TRBD1
V gene: TRBV15
clone size: NA
J gene: TRBJ2-7
CDR3 DNA: TGTGCCACCAGCAGAAAGACCTGGACAGGGGCCTACGAGCAGTACTTC
CDR3 protein: CATSRKTWTGAYEQYF

D gene: NA
V gene: TRBV9
clone size: NA
J gene: TRBJ1-1
CDR3 DNA: TGTGCCAGCAGTGGGACTAAGGGGCGAGAAGCTTTCTTT
CDR3 protein: CASSGTKGREAFF

D gene: NA
V gene: TRBV12-3/TRBV12-4
clone size: NA
J gene: TRBJ1-2
CDR3 DNA: TGTGCCAGCAGTCCTACCCCGGGGTCTGGCTACACCTTC
CDR3 protein: CASSPTPGSGYTF

D gene: TRBD2
V gene: TRBV7-2
clone size: NA
J gene: TRBJ2-7
CDR3 DNA: TGTGCCAGCAGCTTGGGACTAGCGGAGATCTACGAGCAGTACTTC
CDR3 protein: CASSLGLAEIYEQYF

D gene: NA
V gene: TRBV27
clone size: NA
J gene: TRBJ1-1
CDR3 DNA: TGTGCCAGCAGTCCAGGCCGGACTGAAGCTTTCTTT
CDR3 protein: CASSPGRTEAFF

D gene: TRBD1
V gene: TRBV7-8
clone size: NA
J gene: TRBJ1-2
CDR3 DNA: TGTGCCAGCAGCTTAGCGTATCTAGGGACAGGGGCCCTCTATGGCTACACCTTC
CDR3 protein: CASSLAYLGTGALYGYTF